This T cell receptor (beta chain) was observed in a study of technical replicates of blood from several donors. Germline CDR1 and CDR2: GTSNPN and SVGIG (reference sequence). Trimming stripped 5 bases from V and 7 bases from J, with 18 bases between. The CDR3 contains 13 residues. Sequencing used immunoSEQ multiplex PCR; TCRdb keeps in-frame clones, though not all of them. The table has roughly 15,000 clones, around nine tenths seen once. The source is a human donor in good health. The source material was PBMCs. The genes are TRBV30 and TRBJ2-7, with TRBD2 as a possible D gene (5 bases). The CDR3 DNA follows: TGTGCCTGGGAGGGTACCACTTCGGGGGAGCAGTACTTC. As protein: CAWEGTTSGEQYF.